A single sample gave rise to the 8 T cell receptor beta chains below, sequenced in a study of technical replicates of blood from a handful of donors. The assay was immunoSEQ multiplex PCR, and TCRdb's table has in-frame clones only and misses some. This sample has tens of thousands of clones; roughly 95% occur once, and the top ten carry under 0.45%. Sequencing used T cells isolated from PBMCs. The source of these receptors is a human donor in good health.

The rearrangement links TRBV21-1 to TRBJ1-1. TRBV21-1 is described as a pseudogene. CDR3 size: 12 residues. CDR3 sequence reads: CASMRGNTEAFF. In nucleotides, the CDR3 is TGTGCCAGCATGCGGGGAAACACTGAAGCTTTCTTT.

The chain recombines TRBV27 with TRBJ2-1; 11 bases are shared with TRBD2. The germline V gene has CDR1 MNHEY and CDR2 SMNVEV (reference sequence). CDR3 size: 14 residues. Trimming at V came to 9 bases and at J to 9 bases, leaving 10 bases not matched to a gene. This CDR3 reads CASLLAGGLGEQFF. The DNA for the CDR3 is TGTGCCAGTCTTTTAGCGGGAGGGCTGGGTGAGCAGTTCTTC.

The chain employs TRBV28 and TRBJ2-1; 9 bases are shared with TRBD2. The germline gives CDR1 MDHEN, CDR2 SYDVKM. J gave up 2 bases and V 3 bases, and 5 bases lay outside the gene matches. There are 16 residues in the CDR3. The CDR3 region has the DNA TGTGCCAGCAGTTTGATCGCGGGGGGGGCCTACAATGAGCAGTTCTTC. Amino acid sequence: CASSLIAGGAYNEQFF.

The rearrangement joins TRBV7-9 to TRBJ1-1, with D possibly being TRBD1 (6 bases). Germline-derived CDR1 and CDR2 are SEHNR and FQNEAQ (reference sequence). Trimming removed 2 bases at V and 4 bases at J, with 8 bases between. The CDR3 is made up of 13 amino acids. This CDR3 reads CASSLIGGTEAFF. The CDR3 nucleotides read TGTGCCAGCAGCTTAATAGGGGGCACTGAAGCTTTCTTT.

The chain has TRBV6-1 and TRBJ2-7; TRBD2 matches 8 bases. Germline lookup yields CDR1 MNHNS and CDR2 SASEGT. J lost 3 bases, V lost 3 bases, and 7 bases had no gene match. The CDR3 extends over 15 amino acids. The CDR3 region is CASSESTSGIYEQYF. DNA of the CDR3: TGTGCCAGCAGTGAGTCTACTAGCGGAATCTACGAGCAGTACTTC.

The V gene is TRBV5-1, the J gene TRBJ2-7; 16 bases are shared with TRBD2. CDR3 length: 16 amino acids. The trim removed 3 bases at V and 4 bases at J, leaving 4 bases unmatched. Germline V gene sequence: CDR1 SGHRS, CDR2 YFSETQ. The CDR3 loop is CASSSQGLAGGYEQYF. Here the CDR3 DNA reads TGCGCCAGCAGCTCCCAGGGACTAGCGGGAGGGTACGAGCAGTACTTC. Drawing the rest from reference TRBV5-1 and TRBJ2-7, the complete variable domain is KAGVTQTPRYLIKTRGQQVTLSCSPISGHRSVSWYQQTPGQGLQFLFEYFSETQRNKGNFPGRFSGRQFSNSRSEMNVSTLELGDSALYLCASSSQGLAGGYEQYFGPGTRLTVT.

This chain joins TRBV6-5 and TRBJ2-7, with TRBD1 identical over 7 bases. From germline, CDR1 is MNHEY and CDR2 SVGAGI. Losses at the gene ends were 4 bases for V and 6 bases for J; bases not matched to a gene: 3. CDR3 length: 12 amino acids. The CDR3 bases are TGTGCCAGCAGTTCGACAGGGCCCGAGCAGTACTTC. Translated, it gives CASSSTGPEQYF.

The chain links TRBV29-1 to TRBJ2-7; tentatively, D is TRBD1 (6 bases). V was trimmed by 6 bases and J by 6 bases, leaving 15 bases between them. Per germline, CDR1 SQVTM and CDR2 ANQGSEA. This CDR3 region has 12 residues. CDR3 DNA sequence: TGCAGCGTAGTTTATGGGGGCGTCGAGCAGTACTTC. This encodes CSVVYGGVEQYF.